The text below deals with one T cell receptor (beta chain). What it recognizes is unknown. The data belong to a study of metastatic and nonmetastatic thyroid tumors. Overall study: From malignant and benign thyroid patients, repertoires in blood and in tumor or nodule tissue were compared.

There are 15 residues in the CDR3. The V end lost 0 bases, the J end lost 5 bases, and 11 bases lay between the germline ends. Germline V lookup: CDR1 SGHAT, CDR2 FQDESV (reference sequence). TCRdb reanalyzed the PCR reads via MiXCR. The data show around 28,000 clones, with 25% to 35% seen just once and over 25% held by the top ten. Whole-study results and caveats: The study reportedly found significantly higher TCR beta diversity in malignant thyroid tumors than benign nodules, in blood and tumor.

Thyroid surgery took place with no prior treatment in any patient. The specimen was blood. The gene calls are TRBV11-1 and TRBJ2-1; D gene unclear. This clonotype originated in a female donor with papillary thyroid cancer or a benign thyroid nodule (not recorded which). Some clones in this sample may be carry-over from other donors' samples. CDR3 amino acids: CASSLANSGNNEQFF. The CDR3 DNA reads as TGTGCCAGCAGCTTAGCCAACTCGGGTAACAATGAGCAGTTCTTC.